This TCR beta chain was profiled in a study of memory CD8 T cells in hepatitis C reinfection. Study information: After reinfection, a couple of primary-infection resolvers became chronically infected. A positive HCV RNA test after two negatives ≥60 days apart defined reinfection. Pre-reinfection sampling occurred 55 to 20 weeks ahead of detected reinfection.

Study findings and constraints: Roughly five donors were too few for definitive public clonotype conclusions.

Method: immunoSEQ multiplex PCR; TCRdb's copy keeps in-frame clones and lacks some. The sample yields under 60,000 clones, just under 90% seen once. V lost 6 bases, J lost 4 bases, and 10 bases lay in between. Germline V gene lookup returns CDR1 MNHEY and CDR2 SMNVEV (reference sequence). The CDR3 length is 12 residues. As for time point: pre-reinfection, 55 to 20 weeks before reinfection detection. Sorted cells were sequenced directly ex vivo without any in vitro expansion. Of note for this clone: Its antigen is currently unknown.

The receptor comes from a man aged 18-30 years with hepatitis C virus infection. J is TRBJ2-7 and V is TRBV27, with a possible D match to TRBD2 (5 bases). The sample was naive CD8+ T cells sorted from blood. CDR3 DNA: TGTGCCAGCAGGGAGGTTGCGTACGAGCAGTACTTC. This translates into CASREVAYEQYF.